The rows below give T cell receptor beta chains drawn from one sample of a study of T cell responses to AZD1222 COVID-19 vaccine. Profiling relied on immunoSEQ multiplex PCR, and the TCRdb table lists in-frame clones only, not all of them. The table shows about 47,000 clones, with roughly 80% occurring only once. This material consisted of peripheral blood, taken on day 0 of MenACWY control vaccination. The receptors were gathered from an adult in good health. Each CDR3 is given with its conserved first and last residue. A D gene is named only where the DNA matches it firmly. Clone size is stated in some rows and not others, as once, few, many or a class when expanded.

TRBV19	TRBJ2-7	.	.	TGTGCCAGTAGTATAGATCCACAGAGCTACGAGCAGTACTTC	CASSIDPQSYEQYF
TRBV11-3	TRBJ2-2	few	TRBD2	TGTGCCAGCAGCTTAGAATCTGCGGGAGGGTTCGGGGAGCTGTTTTTT	CASSLESAGGFGELFF
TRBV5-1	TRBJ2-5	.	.	TGCGCCAGCAGCTTGGAGGCGGGGAACCAAGAGACCCAGTACTTC	CASSLEAGNQETQYF
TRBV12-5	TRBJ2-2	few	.	TGTGCTAGTGGCCCCGACAGGCCGGGGACCGGGGAGCTGTTTTTT	CASGPDRPGTGELFF
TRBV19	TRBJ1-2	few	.	TGTGCCAGTAGTACAACGGGGGGGCGCGGACTGGACTATGGCTACACCTTC	CASSTTGGRGLDYGYTF
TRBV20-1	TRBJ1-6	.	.	TGCAGTGCTAGTGACGGGGTCTCACCCCTCCACTTT	CSASDGVSPLHF
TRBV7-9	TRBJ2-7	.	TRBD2	TGTGCCAGCAGCTTGGCTAGCGGGACCTACGAGCAGTACTTC	CASSLASGTYEQYF
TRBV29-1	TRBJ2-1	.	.	TGCAGTTGCGGAGGGGGGTACGGGTCCAATGAGCAGTTCTTC	CSCGGGYGSNEQFF
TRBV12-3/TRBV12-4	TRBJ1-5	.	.	TGTGCCAGCAGTTTAAGGAGCAATCAGCCCCAGCATTTT	CASSLRSNQPQHF
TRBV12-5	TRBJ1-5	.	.	TGTGCTAGTGGTTTAATAGAGGAAACAGTGGGGAATTATCAGCCCCAGCATTTT	CASGLIEETVGNYQPQHF
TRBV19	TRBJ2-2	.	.	TGTGCCAGTAGTATCTTGGGGGGCGCACCCACCGGGGAGCTGTTTTTT	CASSILGGAPTGELFF
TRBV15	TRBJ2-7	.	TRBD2	TGTGCCACCAGCAGAGCCGGGACTAGCGGGTACGAGCAGTACTTC	CATSRAGTSGYEQYF
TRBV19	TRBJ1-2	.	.	TGTGCCAGTAGTCCCGACAGCGGGAATGGCTACACCTTC	CASSPDSGNGYTF
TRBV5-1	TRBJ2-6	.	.	TGCGCCAGCAGCCTTGGAGGGACCGGGGGGCGGCGGGCCAACGTCCTGACTTTC	CASSLGGTGGRRANVLTF
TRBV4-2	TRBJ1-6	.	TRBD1	TGTGCCAGCAGCCAGACAGGGGGCCCAGGGAGCTCCTATAATTCACCCCTCCACTTT	CASSQTGGPGSSYNSPLHF
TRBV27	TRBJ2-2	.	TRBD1	TGTGCCAGCAGTTTAGGGGGGACAGGGTCGGGGGAGCTGTTTTTT	CASSLGGTGSGELFF
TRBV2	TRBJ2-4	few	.	TGTGCCAGCAGTGACGACCTGGTAGCCAAAAACATTCAGTACTTC	CASSDDLVAKNIQYF
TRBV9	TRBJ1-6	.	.	TGTGCCAGCAGCGTATTCGAGAGCTCCTATAATTCACCCCTCCACTTT	CASSVFESSYNSPLHF
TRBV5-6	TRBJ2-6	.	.	TGTGCCAGCAGCGAAACCCCCGCTTCTGGGGCCAACGTCCTGACTTTC	CASSETPASGANVLTF
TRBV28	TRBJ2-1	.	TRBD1	TGTGCCAGCAGCCGAGCCCGGACAGGGTGGAGATACAATGAGCAGTTCTTC	CASSRARTGWRYNEQFF
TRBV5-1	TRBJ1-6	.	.	TGCGCCAGCAGTGTGGGAAATAATTCACCCCTCCACTTT	CASSVGNNSPLHF
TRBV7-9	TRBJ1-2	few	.	TGTGCCAGCATCCCCCCGGGAGGGGGAGGCTACACCTTC	CASIPPGGGGYTF
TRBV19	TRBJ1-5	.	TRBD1	TGTGCCAGCGTCACAGGGGGCAGTGCTCAGCCCCAGCATTTT	CASVTGGSAQPQHF
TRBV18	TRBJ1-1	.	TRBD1	TGTGCCAGCTCGCCGTTACAGGGGAAAACTGAAGCTTTCTTT	CASSPLQGKTEAFF
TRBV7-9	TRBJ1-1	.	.	TGTGCCAGCAGCATGCGCACAGTTGAAGCTTTCTTT	CASSMRTVEAFF
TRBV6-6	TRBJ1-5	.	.	TGTGCCAGCAGAGACAGGTCGGGCAATCAGCCCCAGCATTTT	CASRDRSGNQPQHF
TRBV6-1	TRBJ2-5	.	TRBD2	TGTGCCAGCAGTGAAGCTGGGGGGGGCCAAGAGACCCAGTACTTC	CASSEAGGGQETQYF